This passage covers 20 T cell receptor beta chains from one sample sequenced in a study of T-cell reconstitution after alpha-beta-depleted transplantation in children. These receptors lack a known antigen. Overall study results and limits: By one year post-transplant, T-cell counts and diversity largely arose from T cells that were newly produced.

Unique molecular identifiers tagged the TCRbeta library. TCRdb fed the PCR reads into MiXCR, producing one record per CDR3 protein. The sample records around 300,000 distinct CDR3 sequences, around 7.1% being singletons. This specimen was peripheral blood, taken 360 days after TCRalphabeta/CD19-depleted stem cell transplant. The receptors were gathered from a female patient between 2 and 15 years old who had a stem cell transplant for Fanconi anemia, so the T cells may come from the graft donor.

This clonotype was recorded at least ten times. This rearrangement joins TRBV12-3 or TRBV12-4 to TRBJ2-2; the D gene is possibly TRBD1 (6 bases). V was pared by 3 bases and J by 2 bases, with 10 bases between. This CDR3 contains 15 residues. CDR3 loop: CASSFRDTNTGELFF. CDR3 DNA sequence: TGTGCCAGCAGTTTCAGGGACACAAACACCGGGGAGCTGTTTTTT.

The sample holds many counts of this clonotype. The chain is built from TRBV15 and TRBJ2-3; D unresolved. Trimming removed 0 bases from V and 4 bases from J, with 5 bases in between. The CDR3 extends over 13 amino acids. Per the germline V gene, CDR1 is LNHNV and CDR2 is YYDKDF (reference sequence). As DNA, the CDR3 is TGTGCCACCAGCAGAGATCAGGCAGATACGCAGTATTTT. Translating gives CATSRDQADTQYF.

Concerning this clonotype itself: One junction end disagrees with the germline gene, perhaps due to a read error. The rearrangement joins TRBV6-5 to TRBJ2-5; TRBD1 matches 7 bases. The CDR3 has 14 residues. Germline V gene data show CDR1 as MNHEY and CDR2 as SVGAGI. DNA for the CDR3: TGTGCCAGCAGTTACGAGGGGGCAAGAGAGGCCCAGTACTTC. This sequence encodes CASSYEGAREAQYF.

This clonotype occurred many times. This chain uses TRBV12-3 or TRBV12-4 with TRBJ1-1; D ambiguous. The CDR3 contains 14 residues. The ends were cut back, 5 bases at V and 0 bases at J, with 10 bases in the middle. The DNA for the CDR3 is TGTGCCAGCAGTGACCTTAAAATGAACACTGAAGCTTTCTTT. Its protein product is CASSDLKMNTEAFF.

This clonotype was counted between two and nine times. V usage is TRBV2 and J usage is TRBJ1-3, with D unresolved. The V and J ends lost 6 bases and 3 bases respectively, with 6 bases between them. From germline, CDR1 is SNHLY and CDR2 FYNNEI. The CDR3 sequence is 12 residues long. This CDR3 reads CASRTDGNTIYF. In DNA, the CDR3 is TGTGCCAGCAGGACCGATGGAAACACCATATATTTT.

This clonotype was observed many times. The rearrangement links TRBV24-1 to TRBJ1-1; D is perhaps TRBD1 (6 bases). Trimming took 2 bases from V and 7 from J, leaving 19 bases between them. The germline V gene has CDR1 KGHDR and CDR2 SFDVKD. The CDR3 totals 16 residues. CDR3 in amino acids: CATSDSTTTGRVEAFF. The DNA of the CDR3 is TGTGCCACCAGTGATTCTACTACAACAGGGAGAGTTGAAGCTTTCTTT.

The genes are TRBV18 and TRBJ1-5; D unresolved. From germline, CDR1 is KGHSH and CDR2 LQKENI. The length of the CDR3 is 14 residues. Trimming removed 1 base from V and 0 bases from J, with 4 bases in between. The CDR3 DNA sequence: TGTGCCAGCTCACCACAGGTTAGCAATCAGCCCCAGCATTTT. It is translated as CASSPQVSNQPQHF.

V usage is TRBV5-1 and J usage is TRBJ2-6; 8 bases align to TRBD1. This CDR3 has 19 amino acids. The V gene's germline CDR1 is SGHRS and CDR2 YFSETQ. The junction had 9 bases not matched to a gene; V was cut back by 1 base and J by 0 bases. CDR3 loop: CASSLHLAGGNSGANVLTF. CDR3 bases: TGCGCCAGCAGCTTGCATCTGGCAGGGGGCAACTCTGGGGCCAACGTCCTGACTTTC.

This clonotype was counted ten times or more. The CDR3 sequence: CASSLALGLAQPQHF. The CDR3 bases are TGTGCCAGCAGTTTGGCCCTGGGGTTAGCACAGCCCCAGCATTTT. The chain employs TRBV12-3 or TRBV12-4 and TRBJ1-5; D gene ambiguous. The CDR3 totals 15 residues. V shed 3 bases and J shed 7 bases, with 16 bases lying between them.

This clonotype was counted a few times. The chain combines TRBV19 with TRBJ1-2; tentatively, D is TRBD1 (5 bases). The CDR3 is 16 amino acids. V lost 6 bases, J lost 2 bases, and 19 bases lay in between. Germline assignment: CDR1 LNHDA and CDR2 SQIVND (reference sequence). The CDR3 sequence: CASSPRVSPFNYGYTF. In DNA form, the CDR3 reads TGTGCCAGTAGCCCCAGGGTGTCACCCTTCAACTATGGCTACACCTTC.

The rearrangement links TRBV5-5 to TRBJ1-4; D remains ambiguous. Per the germline V gene, CDR1 is SGHKS and CDR2 is YYEKEE (reference sequence). V was pared by 4 bases and J by 3 bases, with 7 bases between. The CDR3 has 13 amino acids. This CDR3 reads CASSPGPNEKLFF. The CDR3 DNA follows: TGTGCCAGCAGCCCGGGCCCTAATGAAAAACTGTTTTTT.

This clonotype was found a few times. The chain joins TRBV19 to TRBJ2-7, with 7 bases that match TRBD1. V lost 5 bases to trimming and J lost 2 bases; unmatched junction nucleotides: 9. The CDR3 has 15 amino acids. Germline CDR1 and CDR2: LNHDA and SQIVND (reference sequence). The chain's CDR3 is CASSERDRAAYEQYF. The CDR3 bases are TGTGCCAGTAGTGAGAGAGACAGGGCAGCCTACGAGCAGTACTTC.

This clonotype has a count of ten or more. The chain links TRBV28 to TRBJ2-5; D ambiguous. The CDR3 totals 13 residues. The germline V and J ends were trimmed by 2 bases and 3 bases, with 7 bases remaining between them. The germline V gene has CDR1 MDHEN and CDR2 SYDVKM. Written as DNA, the CDR3 is TGTGCCAGCAGTTTAATCGACAAAGAGACCCAGTACTTC. Translating it yields CASSLIDKETQYF.

This clonotype has a count of ten or more. The rearrangement joins TRBV28 to TRBJ2-1, with TRBD2 identical over 7 bases. In germline, CDR1 is MDHEN, CDR2 SYDVKM. V lost 5 bases to trimming and J lost 1 base; unmatched junction nucleotides: 2. The CDR3 runs 14 residues. CDR3 loop: CASSLLASYNEQFF. The DNA of the CDR3 is TGTGCCAGCAGTCTACTAGCGTCCTACAATGAGCAGTTCTTC.

This clonotype has just a few counts. The chain has TRBV4-1 and TRBJ2-1; TRBD2 aligns across 12 bases. This CDR3 has 17 residues. Germline assignment: CDR1 MGHRA and CDR2 YSYEKL. V was pared by 1 base and J by 6 bases, with 7 bases of the junction left unmatched. The CDR3 nucleotides are TGCGCCAGCAGCCAAGCACCACGGACTAGCGGGGTCAATGAGCAGTTCTTC. This encodes CASSQAPRTSGVNEQFF.

The chain employs TRBV2 and TRBJ1-5; D gene ambiguous. The V gene's germline CDR1 is SNHLY and CDR2 FYNNEI. Trimming left V 6 bases short and J 3 bases short, with 15 bases between. This CDR3 region has 15 residues. CDR3 region: CASREQGLNNQPQHF. The CDR3 DNA reads TGTGCCAGCAGGGAGCAAGGGTTAAACAATCAGCCCCAGCATTTT.

The gene calls are TRBV5-5 and TRBJ1-3; the match to TRBD1 covers 7 bases. Germline-derived CDR1 and CDR2 are SGHKS and YYEKEE (reference sequence). The V and J ends lost 4 bases and 3 bases, in that order; junction bases with no gene match: 7. This CDR3 comprises 15 residues. The CDR3 loop reads CASSVDRAYGNTIYF. Here the CDR3 DNA reads TGTGCCAGCAGCGTTGACAGGGCCTATGGAAACACCATATATTTT.

This clonotype has ten or more counts. J is TRBJ1-2 and V is TRBV10-3; D gene ambiguous. Germline V gene data show CDR1 as ENHRY and CDR2 as SYGVKD. CDR3 size: 13 residues. Trimming removed 7 bases from V and 4 bases from J, with 13 bases in between. This CDR3 reads CAINDRSPYGYTF. The CDR3 bases are TGTGCCATCAACGATCGTAGTCCCTATGGCTACACCTTC.

This clonotype was picked up a small number of times. This chain connects TRBV19 to TRBJ1-1; no clear D. V was pared by 5 bases and J by 3 bases, with 22 bases between. Germline values: CDR1 LNHDA, CDR2 SQIVND (reference sequence). CDR3 length equals 17 residues. CDR3 in DNA: TGTGCCAGTAGTCTACGGGCCGGGGTGGGGAAAGACACTGAAGCTTTCTTT. It is translated as CASSLRAGVGKDTEAFF.

This clonotype has ten or more counts. The CDR3 bases are TGCGCCAGCAGCTTCTCGTTTTTCCTGGACACTGAAGCTTTCTTT. Protein: CASSFSFFLDTEAFF. This chain uses TRBV5-1 with TRBJ1-1; no clear D. Germline CDR1 and CDR2: SGHRS and YFSETQ. V was shortened by 2 bases and J by 3 bases, with 14 bases between the two germline ends. The length of the CDR3 is 15 residues.